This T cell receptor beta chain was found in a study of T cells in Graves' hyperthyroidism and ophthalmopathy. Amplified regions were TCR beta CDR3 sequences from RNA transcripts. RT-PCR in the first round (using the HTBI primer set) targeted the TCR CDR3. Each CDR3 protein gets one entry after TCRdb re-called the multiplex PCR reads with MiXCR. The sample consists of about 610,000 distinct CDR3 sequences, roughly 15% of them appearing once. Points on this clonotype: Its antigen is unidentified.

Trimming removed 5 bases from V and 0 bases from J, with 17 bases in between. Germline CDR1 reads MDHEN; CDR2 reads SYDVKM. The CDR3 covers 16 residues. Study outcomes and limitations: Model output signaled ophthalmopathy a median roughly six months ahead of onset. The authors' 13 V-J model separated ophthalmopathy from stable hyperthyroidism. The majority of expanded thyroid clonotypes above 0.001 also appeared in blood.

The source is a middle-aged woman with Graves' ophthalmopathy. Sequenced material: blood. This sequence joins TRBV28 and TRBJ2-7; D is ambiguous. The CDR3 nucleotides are TGTGCCAGCAGTGGGCAAAGGGCCCACCTCTCCTACGAGCAGTACTTC. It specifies CASSGQRAHLSYEQYF.